This T cell receptor beta chain was identified in a study of response to subunit inactivated influenza vaccine. Whole-study results and caveats: Authors suggested each seasonal flu vaccination may recruit only limited numbers of new T cells.

TCRdb redid the calling of the RT-PCR reads with MiXCR, one entry per CDR3 protein. The top ten clones hold 7.5% to 9% of a sample with about 700,000 distinct CDR3 sequences, 12% to 15% of them seen once. This clonotype was seen more than once but under ten times. Antigen specificity is unknown. The sequence was collected from a man aged 45 to 65 who received an inactivated influenza vaccine. This material consisted of PBMCs from blood, taken less than 15 days before vaccination.

The CDR3: CASRISGGQETQYF. The CDR3 region has the DNA TGTGCCAGCAGGATTAGCGGGGGTCAAGAGACCCAGTACTTC. The V and J genes are TRBV12-3 or TRBV12-4 and TRBJ2-5; 9 bases are a match to TRBD2. Trimming took 6 bases from V and 2 from J; bases not matched to a gene: 4. The CDR3 spans 14 residues.